These 5 T cell receptor beta chains originate from one sample sequenced in a study of shared clonotypes between healthy human individuals. The repertoire was sequenced with immunoSEQ multiplex PCR; TCRdb's copy has only in-frame clones and lacks some. The sample records some 1.5 million clones, around 95% being singletons. The sample consisted of naive CD4+ T cells sorted from blood. The subset here: CD45RA+ positively selected. The receptors were gathered from a man under 40 in good health.

The J gene is TRBJ2-1, the V gene TRBV2, with D unresolved. Germline CDR1 and CDR2: SNHLY and FYNNEI. The CDR3 loop spans 14 amino acids. V was clipped by 5 bases and J by 0 bases, with 8 bases between them. CDR3 sequence: CASSRSSSYNEQFF. CDR3 in DNA: TGTGCCAGCAGTCGTTCGAGCTCCTACAATGAGCAGTTCTTC.

This chain links TRBV15 with TRBJ2-1; 11 nucleotides match TRBD2. The trim removed 5 bases at V and 6 bases at J, leaving 6 bases unmatched. CDR1 and CDR2 from the germline V gene are LNHNV and YYDKDF (reference sequence). This CDR3 has 15 amino acids. Written as DNA, the CDR3 is TGTGCCACCAGCGGGCGACTAGCGGGAACCAATGAGCAGTTCTTC. It yields the protein CATSGRLAGTNEQFF.

The chain links TRBV5-4 to TRBJ2-3; D gene unclear. The CDR3 covers 14 residues. Trimming cost V 5 bases and J 0 bases, with 10 bases left between them. Germline CDR1 and CDR2: SGHNT and YYREEE (reference sequence). CDR3 bases: TGTGCCAGCAGTTCGCGAGACAGCACAGATACGCAGTATTTT. Encoded protein: CASSSRDSTDTQYF.

The chain links TRBV11-2 to TRBJ2-5, with D possibly TRBD2 on 6 matching bases. Trimming stripped 5 bases from V and 5 bases from J, with 15 bases between. This CDR3 comprises 14 residues. CDR1 is SGHAT and CDR2 is FQNNGV in the germline V gene. The CDR3 region has the DNA TGTGCCAGCAGCCCGGGACTCCTAGGGGAGACCCAGTACTTC. It specifies CASSPGLLGETQYF.

This CDR3 is CASTTAMQTEAFF. In DNA form, the CDR3 reads TGCGCCAGCACCACAGCAATGCAAACTGAAGCTTTCTTT. The rearrangement uses TRBV10-2 and TRBJ1-1; D gene ambiguous. Germline CDR1 WSHSY, CDR2 SAAADI. V was shortened by 7 bases and J by 5 bases, with 14 bases between the two germline ends. The CDR3 has 13 residues.